This T cell receptor (beta chain) was observed in a study of vaccination effects on CD4 cells after COVID-19. Libraries were prepared by immunoSEQ multiplex PCR; TCRdb keeps only in-frame clonotypes and omits some of them. The sample includes around 59,000 clones, under 80% of them seen just once. Details on this clone: Antigen unknown.

Before sequencing, viral peptide pools were used by the ViraFEST assay to expand antigen-specific CD4+ T cells. Cultured cells yielded isolated CD4+ T cells after more than nine days. All participants had two doses of either the BNT162b2 or mRNA-1273 vaccine. Vaccine recipients, nucleocapsid antibody negative, had no prior SARS-CoV-2 infection. CDR1 is MNHEY and CDR2 is SVGAGI in the germline V gene. With 10 bases removed from V and 0 bases from J, the gap between germline ends came to 11 bases. The CDR3 runs 13 residues. The specimen was CD4+ T cells from PBMCs cultured with HCoV-OC43 spike peptides, collected after COVID-19 vaccination. Subset indicated: HCoV-OC43 spike overlapping peptide pool stimulation. The V gene is TRBV6-5, the J gene TRBJ2-3, with D hard to call. The TCR was taken from a human donor who received a COVID-19 vaccine. The CDR3 here is CAISVDSTDTQYF. CDR3 nucleotide sequence: TGTGCCATAAGCGTTGACAGCACAGATACGCAGTATTTT.